This TCR beta chain emerged from a study of neurological immune-mediated disorders. Study outcomes and limitations: Multiple sclerosis was found to have the least TCR clonal expansion, below healthy controls, and HTLV-1-associated myelopathy the most.

Unsorted libraries were prepared from 2 million PBMCs held at -80 C. The sample holds a few counts of this clonotype. Its matching antigen is unknown. CDR1 and CDR2 from the germline V gene are MNHNS and SASEGT. V was cut by 4 bases and J by 8 bases, with 26 bases left in between. The CDR3 consists of 17 residues. TCRdb fed the 5' RACE reads into MiXCR, producing one record per CDR3 protein. Of about 41,000 distinct CDR3 sequences in the sample, roughly 13% are singletons; the top ten hold around 1.3%. This receptor was taken from a female donor in good health. This chain uses TRBV6-1 with TRBJ1-2; D call uncertain. The sequenced sample consisted of PBMCs. The CDR3 here is CASSALPGKDGGRGYTF. CDR3 sequence (DNA): TGTGCCAGCAGTGCACTACCAGGCAAGGACGGAGGGAGGGGCTACACCTTC.